This entry describes one T cell receptor (beta chain). Its antigen remains unknown. Treatment here: oral pan-JAK inhibitor, 5-10 mg twice daily. It was from alopecia areata patients that lesional scalp punch biopsies and peripheral blood were collected. Trimming removed 4 bases at V and 1 base at J, with 16 bases between. The CDR3 has 16 amino acids. Per the germline V gene, CDR1 is SEHNR and CDR2 is FQNEAQ (reference sequence). The sequencing template was cDNA reverse transcribed from extracted RNA. Here immunoSEQ multiplex PCR was the method, and the copy in TCRdb shows in-frame clones only, minus some. The profile shows about 300,000 clones, roughly 50% of them singletons. This specimen belongs to a study of CD8+ T cells in alopecia areata. In the study overall: Patients took tofacitinib for 6 to 18 months, followed by 6 drug-free months.

Study-wide results and limits: Relative to normal scalp, lesional scalp, especially alopecia totalis/universalis, showed higher clonality.

This sequence originates from a human donor with alopecia areata. This specimen was CD4+ T cells sorted from blood, taken at week 24, from a patient treated with tofacitinib. This rearrangement joins TRBV7-9 to TRBJ1-1, with D possibly TRBD1 on 6 matching bases. The CDR3 sequence: CASSSQGLGRNTEAFF. In DNA form, the CDR3 reads TGTGCCAGCAGCTCACAGGGTTTGGGGCGGAACACTGAAGCTTTCTTT.